This TCR beta chain is from a study of T cell changes during pregnancy in multiple sclerosis. This clone occurred once. Germline CDR1 reads MNHEY; CDR2 reads SMNVEV (reference sequence). J lost 8 bases, V lost 4 bases, and 14 bases had no gene match. The CDR3 has 16 residues. The protocol was immunoSEQ multiplex PCR, while the TCRdb copy is restricted to in-frame clones and leaves out a portion. The sample shows 36,000 or so clones, 88% of them seen only once. J is TRBJ1-1 and V is TRBV27, with 9 bases aligning to TRBD1. This clonotype was sampled from a female donor with multiple sclerosis, enrolled in a pregnancy study. The sample consisted of CD4+ T cells from peripheral blood mononuclear cells, taken in the first trimester of pregnancy. The CDR3 bases are TGTGCCAGCAGTTCCCCCGGTGTCTTCGGGACAGGGGAAGCTTTCTTT. Translating it yields CASSSPGVFGTGEAFF.